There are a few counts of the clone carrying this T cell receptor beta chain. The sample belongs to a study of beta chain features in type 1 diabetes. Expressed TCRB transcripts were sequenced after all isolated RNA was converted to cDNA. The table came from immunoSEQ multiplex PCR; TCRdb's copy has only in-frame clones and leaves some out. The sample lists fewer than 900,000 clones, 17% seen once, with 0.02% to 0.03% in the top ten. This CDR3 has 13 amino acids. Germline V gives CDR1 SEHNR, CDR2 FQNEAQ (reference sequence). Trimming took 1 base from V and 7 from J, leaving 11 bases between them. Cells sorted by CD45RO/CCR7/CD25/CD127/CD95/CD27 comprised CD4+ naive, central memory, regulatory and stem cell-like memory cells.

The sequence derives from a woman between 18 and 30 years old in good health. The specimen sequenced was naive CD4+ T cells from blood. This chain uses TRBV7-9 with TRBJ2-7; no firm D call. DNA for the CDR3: TGTGCCAGCAGCTTAGTGTCCACCGCGGAGCAGTACTTC. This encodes CASSLVSTAEQYF. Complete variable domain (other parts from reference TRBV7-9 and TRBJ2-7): DTGVSQNPRHKITKRGQNVTFRCDPISEHNRLYWYRQTLGQGPEFLTYFQNEAQLEKSRLLSDRFSAERPKGSFSTLEIQRTEQGDSAMYLCASSLVSTAEQYFGPGTRLTVT.